This record concerns one TCR beta chain sequence. The data derive from a study of control samples from healthy donors and cancer patients. This CDR3 has 15 residues. Germline V gives CDR1 LGHNA, CDR2 YSLEER. V shed 0 bases and J shed 4 bases, with 9 bases lying between them. TCRdb's copy holds only in-frame clones and misses some; the assay was immunoSEQ multiplex PCR. In the table there are under 200,000 clones, 91% of which are singletons. The sequenced material came from blood. J is TRBJ1-4 and V is TRBV4-3, with D perhaps matching TRBD1 (5 bases). This receptor was taken from a woman aged 30 to 39 in good health. Written as DNA, the CDR3 is TGCGCCAGCAGCCAAGATGTGCAGGGTAATGAAAAACTGTTTTTT. Its protein is CASSQDVQGNEKLFF.